Sequencing of this TCR beta chain was carried out in a study of human T cells and chemical hapten exposure. Time point noted: pre-sensitization, week 0. The treatment is: therapeutic diphenylcyclopropenone sensitization with weekly scalp DPC. The authors' total RNA extraction used unfractionated whole blood. Study-wide points: Donors' alopecia may make their immune response differ from healthy people's.

Looked up from germline, CDR1 is MGHRA and CDR2 is YSYEKL. Trimming removed 5 bases at V and 6 bases at J, with 10 bases between. The CDR3 sequence is 13 residues long. Unique molecular identifiers were affixed to discrete cDNA molecules within the library. TCRdb itself ran the RACE reads through MiXCR, one entry per CDR3 protein. The repertoire holds approximately 52,000 distinct CDR3 sequences, with about a tenth as singletons. This clonotype came up many times. Its antigen is as yet unknown. The TCR comes from a woman between 40 and 55 years old with alopecia areata. Some clones in this sample may be carry-over from other donors' samples. The genes are TRBV4-1 and TRBJ1-4; D not resolved. Sequenced material: whole blood, taken in connection with sensitization to the hapten diphenylcyclopropenone (DPC). CDR3 DNA sequence: TGCGCCAGCAGCGACGGGTTCCATGAAAAACTGTTTTTT. The encoded protein is CASSDGFHEKLFF.